The clone carrying this T cell receptor (beta chain) was counted many times. What it recognizes is unknown. The sample originates from a study of T cells in Graves' hyperthyroidism and ophthalmopathy. Amplification yielded TCR beta CDR3 regions, with RNA transcripts as the source. HTBI primers were used for first-round RT-PCR of the TCR CDR3. Each CDR3 protein gets one entry after TCRdb re-called the multiplex PCR reads with MiXCR. The sample has roughly 520,000 distinct CDR3 sequences, around a quarter seen once. Study-wide findings and caveats: Ophthalmopathy onset followed model prediction by a median around 6.9 months.

V was cut by 5 bases and J by 4 bases, with 14 bases left in between. Germline V gene lookup returns CDR1 SGHVS and CDR2 FQNEAQ. The CDR3 loop spans 15 amino acids. V and J are TRBV7-8 and TRBJ2-2, with a tentative D call TRBD1 (7 bases). The specimen was blood. The TCR sequence derives from a woman aged 30 to 39 with Graves' ophthalmopathy. For the CDR3, the DNA is TGTGCCAGCAGCGCGGGACAGAAAGCCACCGGGGAGCTGTTTTTT. Amino acid sequence: CASSAGQKATGELFF.